The T cell receptor (beta chain) under discussion was sequenced for a study of cytomegalovirus exposure and HLA in healthy donors. The primer mix had 60 Vbeta and 13 Jbeta primers. Only in-frame clones appear in the TCRdb table, and some are missing; sequencing was by immunoSEQ multiplex PCR. The data show about 140,000 clones, 60% to 85% seen once. Germline CDR1 reads SGDLS; CDR2 reads YYNGEE. The length of the CDR3 is 11 residues. V shed 3 bases and J shed 9 bases, with 7 bases lying between them. This chain joins TRBV9 and TRBJ2-1; D is ambiguous. The sample was PBMCs. The receptor was isolated from a man younger than 30 in good health and CMV-seronegative. CDR3 protein: CASSGATEQFF. CDR3 coding DNA: TGTGCCAGCAGCGGGGCCACTGAGCAGTTCTTC.